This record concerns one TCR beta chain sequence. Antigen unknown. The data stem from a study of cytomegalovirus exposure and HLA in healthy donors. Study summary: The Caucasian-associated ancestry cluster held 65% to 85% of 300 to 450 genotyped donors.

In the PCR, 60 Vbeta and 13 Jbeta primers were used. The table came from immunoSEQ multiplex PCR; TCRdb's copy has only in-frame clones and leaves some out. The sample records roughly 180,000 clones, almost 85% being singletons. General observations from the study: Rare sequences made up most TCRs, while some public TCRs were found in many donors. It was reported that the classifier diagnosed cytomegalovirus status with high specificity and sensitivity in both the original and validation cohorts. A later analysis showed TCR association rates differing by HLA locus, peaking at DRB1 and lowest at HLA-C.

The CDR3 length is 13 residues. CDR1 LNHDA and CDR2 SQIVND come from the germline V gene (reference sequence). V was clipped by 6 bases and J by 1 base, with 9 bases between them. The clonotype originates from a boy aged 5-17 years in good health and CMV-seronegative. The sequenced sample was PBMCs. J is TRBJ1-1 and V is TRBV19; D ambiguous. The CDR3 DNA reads TGTGCCAGTAGAGCCCCCTCGAACACTGAAGCTTTCTTT. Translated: CASRAPSNTEAFF.